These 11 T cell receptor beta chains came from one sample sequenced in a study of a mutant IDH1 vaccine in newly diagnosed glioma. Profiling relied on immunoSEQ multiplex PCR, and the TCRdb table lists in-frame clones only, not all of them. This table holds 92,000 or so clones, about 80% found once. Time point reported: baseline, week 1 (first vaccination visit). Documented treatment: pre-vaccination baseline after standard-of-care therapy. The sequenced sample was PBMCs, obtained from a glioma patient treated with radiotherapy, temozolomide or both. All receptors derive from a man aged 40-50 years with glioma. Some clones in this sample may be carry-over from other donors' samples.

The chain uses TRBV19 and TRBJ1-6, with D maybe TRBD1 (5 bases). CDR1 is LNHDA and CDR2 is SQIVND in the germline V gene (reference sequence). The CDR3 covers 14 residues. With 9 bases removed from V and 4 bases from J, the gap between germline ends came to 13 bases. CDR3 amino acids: CASQFGGYNSPLHF. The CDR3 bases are TGTGCCAGCCAGTTCGGGGGATATAATTCACCCCTCCACTTT.

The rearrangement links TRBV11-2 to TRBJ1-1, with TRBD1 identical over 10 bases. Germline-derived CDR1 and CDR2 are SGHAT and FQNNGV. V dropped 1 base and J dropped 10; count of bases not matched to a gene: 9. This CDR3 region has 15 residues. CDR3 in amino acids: CASSLADLRDRGAFF. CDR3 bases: TGTGCCAGCAGCTTAGCTGACCTCAGGGACAGGGGAGCTTTCTTT.

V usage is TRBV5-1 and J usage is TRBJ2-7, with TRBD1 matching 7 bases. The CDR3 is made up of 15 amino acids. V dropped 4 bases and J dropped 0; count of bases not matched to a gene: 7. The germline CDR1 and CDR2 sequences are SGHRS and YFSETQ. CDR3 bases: TGCGCCAGCAGCGGAAGGGGACAGCCCTCCTACGAGCAGTACTTC. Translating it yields CASSGRGQPSYEQYF.

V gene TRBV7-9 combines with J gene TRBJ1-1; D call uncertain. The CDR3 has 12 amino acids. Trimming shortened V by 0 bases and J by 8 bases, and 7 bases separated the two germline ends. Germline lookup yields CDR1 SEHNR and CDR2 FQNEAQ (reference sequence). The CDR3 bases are TGTGCCAGCAGCTTAGCCGGCGCAGAAGCTTTCTTT. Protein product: CASSLAGAEAFF.

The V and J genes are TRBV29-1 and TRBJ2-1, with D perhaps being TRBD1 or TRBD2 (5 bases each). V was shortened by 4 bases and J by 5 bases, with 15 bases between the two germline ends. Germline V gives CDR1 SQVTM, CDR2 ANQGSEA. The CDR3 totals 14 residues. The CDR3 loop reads CSVGDPGTNNEQFF. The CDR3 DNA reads TGCAGCGTTGGGGACCCCGGAACGAACAATGAGCAGTTCTTC.

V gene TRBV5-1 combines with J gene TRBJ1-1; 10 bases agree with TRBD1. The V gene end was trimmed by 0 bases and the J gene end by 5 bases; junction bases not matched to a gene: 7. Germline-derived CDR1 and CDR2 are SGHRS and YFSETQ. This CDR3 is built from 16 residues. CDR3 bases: TGCGCCAGCAGCTTGGCGGAGCGACAGGGGGCAACTGAAGCTTTCTTT. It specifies CASSLAERQGATEAFF.

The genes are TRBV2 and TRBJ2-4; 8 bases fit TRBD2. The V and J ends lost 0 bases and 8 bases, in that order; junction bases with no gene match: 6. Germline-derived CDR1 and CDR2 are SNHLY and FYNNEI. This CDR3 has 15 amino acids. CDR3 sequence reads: CASSEAAGVLDIQYF. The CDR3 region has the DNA TGTGCCAGCAGTGAAGCAGCGGGGGTTTTAGACATTCAGTACTTC.

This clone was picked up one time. The CDR3 reads CASSYVYQGDLELFF. The CDR3 DNA reads as TGTGCCAGCAGTTACGTGTATCAAGGGGACCTGGAGCTTTTCTTT. This chain uses TRBV6-5 with TRBJ1-1, with TRBD1 as a possible D gene (5 bases). From germline, CDR1 is MNHEY and CDR2 SVGAGI. The CDR3 is 15 residues long. Trimming stripped 2 bases from V and 13 bases from J, with 23 bases between.

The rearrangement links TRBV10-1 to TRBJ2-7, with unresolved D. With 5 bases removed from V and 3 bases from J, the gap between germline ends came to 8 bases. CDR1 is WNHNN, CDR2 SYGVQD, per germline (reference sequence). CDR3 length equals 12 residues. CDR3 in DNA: TGCGCCAGCAGTCGGGCGAGCTACGAGCAGTACTTC. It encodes CASSRASYEQYF.

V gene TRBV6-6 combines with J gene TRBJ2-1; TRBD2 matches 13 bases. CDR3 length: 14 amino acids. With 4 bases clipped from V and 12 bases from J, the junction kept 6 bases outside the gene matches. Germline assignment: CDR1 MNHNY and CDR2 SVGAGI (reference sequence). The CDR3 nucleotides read TGTGCCAGCAGTTCGACTAGCGGGGGGACCTGGCAGTTCTTC. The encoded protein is CASSSTSGGTWQFF.

The CDR3 loop reads CASSYPTGVGTGELFF. CDR3 nucleotides: TGTGCCAGCAGTTACCCCACGGGGGTGGGCACCGGGGAGCTGTTTTTT. The chain is built from TRBV6-6 and TRBJ2-2; D might be TRBD2 (6 bases). Germline V CDR1 and CDR2: MNHNY, SVGAGI (reference sequence). The CDR3 consists of 16 residues. Trimming stripped 2 bases from V and 4 bases from J, with 14 bases between.